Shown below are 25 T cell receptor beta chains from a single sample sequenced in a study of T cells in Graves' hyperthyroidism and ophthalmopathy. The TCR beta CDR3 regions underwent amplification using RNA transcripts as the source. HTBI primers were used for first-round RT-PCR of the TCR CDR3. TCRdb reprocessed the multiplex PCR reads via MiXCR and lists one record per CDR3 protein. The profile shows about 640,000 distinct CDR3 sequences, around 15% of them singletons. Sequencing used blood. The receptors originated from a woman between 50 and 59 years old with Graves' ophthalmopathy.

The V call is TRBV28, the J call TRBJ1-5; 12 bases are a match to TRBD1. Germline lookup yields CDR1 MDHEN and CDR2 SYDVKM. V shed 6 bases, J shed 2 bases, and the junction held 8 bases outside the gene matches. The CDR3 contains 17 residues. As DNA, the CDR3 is TGTGCCAGCAGCCGGGACAGGGGGCAGGCAGGCAATCAGCCCCAGCATTTT. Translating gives CASSRDRGQAGNQPQHF. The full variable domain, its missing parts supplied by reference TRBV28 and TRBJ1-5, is DVKVTQSSRYLVKRTGEKVFLECVQDMDHENMFWYRQDPGLGLRLIYFSYDVKMKEKGDIPEGYSVSREKKERFSLILESASTNQTSMYLCASSRDRGQAGNQPQHFGDGTRLSIL.

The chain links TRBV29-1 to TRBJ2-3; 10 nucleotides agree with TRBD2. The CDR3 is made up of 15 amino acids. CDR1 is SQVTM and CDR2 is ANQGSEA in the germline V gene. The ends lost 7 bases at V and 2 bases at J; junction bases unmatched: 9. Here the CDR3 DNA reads TGCAGCGGGGATGGACTAGCGGTAAACACAGATACGCAGTATTTT. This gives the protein CSGDGLAVNTDTQYF.

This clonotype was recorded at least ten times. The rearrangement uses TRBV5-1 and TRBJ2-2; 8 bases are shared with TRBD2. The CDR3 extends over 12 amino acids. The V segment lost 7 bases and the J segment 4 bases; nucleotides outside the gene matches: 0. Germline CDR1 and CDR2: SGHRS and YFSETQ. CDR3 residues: CASLAGTGELFF. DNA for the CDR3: TGCGCCAGCCTAGCGGGCACCGGGGAGCTGTTTTTT.

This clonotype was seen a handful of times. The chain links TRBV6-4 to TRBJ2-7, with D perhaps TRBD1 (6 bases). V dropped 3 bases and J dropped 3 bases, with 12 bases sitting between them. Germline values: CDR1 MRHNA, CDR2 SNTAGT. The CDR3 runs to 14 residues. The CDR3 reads CASSDWTDCYEQYF. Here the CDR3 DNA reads TGTGCCAGCAGTGATTGGACAGATTGCTACGAGCAGTACTTC.

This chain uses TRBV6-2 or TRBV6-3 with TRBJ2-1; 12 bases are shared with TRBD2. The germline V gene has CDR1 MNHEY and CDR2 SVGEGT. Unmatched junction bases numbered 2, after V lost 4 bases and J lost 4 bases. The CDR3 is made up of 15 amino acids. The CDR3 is CASSWTSGEYNEQFF. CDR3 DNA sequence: TGTGCCAGCAGTTGGACTAGCGGGGAGTACAATGAGCAGTTCTTC.

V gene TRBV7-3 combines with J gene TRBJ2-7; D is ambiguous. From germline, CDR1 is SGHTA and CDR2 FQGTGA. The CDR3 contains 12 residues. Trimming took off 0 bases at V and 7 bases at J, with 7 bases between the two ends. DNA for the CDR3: TGTGCCAGCAGCTTAACGGGCCAGGAGCAGTACTTC. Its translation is CASSLTGQEQYF.

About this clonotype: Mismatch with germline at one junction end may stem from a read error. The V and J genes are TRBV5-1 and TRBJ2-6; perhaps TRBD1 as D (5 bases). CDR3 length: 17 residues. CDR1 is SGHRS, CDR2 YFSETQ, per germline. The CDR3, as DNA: TGCGCCAGCAGCTTGGTGGCAGGGAACTCTGGGGCCAACGTCCCGACTTTC. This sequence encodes CASSLVAGNSGANVPTF.

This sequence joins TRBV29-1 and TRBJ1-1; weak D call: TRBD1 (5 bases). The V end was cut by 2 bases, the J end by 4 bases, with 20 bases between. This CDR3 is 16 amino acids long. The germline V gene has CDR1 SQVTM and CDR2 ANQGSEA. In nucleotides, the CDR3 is TGCAGCGTTGAAACCCCCATGGGGGGTAGTACCACTGAAGCTTTCTTT. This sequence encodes CSVETPMGGSTTEAFF. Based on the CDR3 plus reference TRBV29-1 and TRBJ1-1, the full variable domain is SAVISQKPSRDICQRGTSLTIQCQVDSQVTMMFWYRQQPGQSLTLIATANQGSEATYESGFVIDKFPISRPNLTFSTLTVSNMSPEDSSIYLCSVETPMGGSTTEAFFGQGTRLTVV.

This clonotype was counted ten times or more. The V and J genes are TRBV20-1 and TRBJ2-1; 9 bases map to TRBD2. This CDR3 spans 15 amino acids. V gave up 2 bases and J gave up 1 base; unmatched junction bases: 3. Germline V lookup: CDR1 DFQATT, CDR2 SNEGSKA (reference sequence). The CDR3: CSARQLAGSYNEQFF. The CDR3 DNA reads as TGCAGTGCTAGACAGCTAGCGGGATCCTACAATGAGCAGTTCTTC.

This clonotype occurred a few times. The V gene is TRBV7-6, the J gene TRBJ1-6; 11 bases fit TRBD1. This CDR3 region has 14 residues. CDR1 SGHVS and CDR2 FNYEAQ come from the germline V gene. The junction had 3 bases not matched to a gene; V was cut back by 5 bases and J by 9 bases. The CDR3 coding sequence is TGTGCCAGCAGCCATGGACAGGGGGCTTCACCCCTCCACTTT. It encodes CASSHGQGASPLHF. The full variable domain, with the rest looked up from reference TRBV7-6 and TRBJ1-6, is GAGVSQSPRYKVTKRGQDVALRCDPISGHVSLYWYRQALGQGPEFLTYFNYEAQQDKSGLPNDRFSAERPEGSISTLTIQRTEQRDSAMYRCASSHGQGASPLHFGNGTRLTVT.

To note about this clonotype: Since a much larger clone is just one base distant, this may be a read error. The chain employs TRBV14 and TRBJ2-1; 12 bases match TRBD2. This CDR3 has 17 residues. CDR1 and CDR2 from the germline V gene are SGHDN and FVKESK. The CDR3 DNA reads TGTGCCAGCAGCCAAGGTGGAGCCCGACTAGCGGGAGTTGAGCAGTCCTTC. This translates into CASSQGGARLAGVEQSF.

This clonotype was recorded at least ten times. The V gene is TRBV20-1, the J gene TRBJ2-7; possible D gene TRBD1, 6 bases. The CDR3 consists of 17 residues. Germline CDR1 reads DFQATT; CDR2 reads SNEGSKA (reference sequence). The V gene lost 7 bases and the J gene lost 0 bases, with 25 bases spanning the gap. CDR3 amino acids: CSVHNPVQGFDSYEQYF. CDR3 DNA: TGCAGTGTCCATAACCCCGTACAGGGCTTCGACTCCTACGAGCAGTACTTC.

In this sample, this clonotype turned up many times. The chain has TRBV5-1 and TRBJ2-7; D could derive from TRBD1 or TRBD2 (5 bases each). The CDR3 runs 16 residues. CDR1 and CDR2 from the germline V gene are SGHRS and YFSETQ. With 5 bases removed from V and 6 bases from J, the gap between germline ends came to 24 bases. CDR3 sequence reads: CASRIGGVGRRSEQYF. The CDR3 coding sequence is TGCGCCAGCAGAATTGGGGGTGTCGGACGTCGGTCCGAGCAGTACTTC.

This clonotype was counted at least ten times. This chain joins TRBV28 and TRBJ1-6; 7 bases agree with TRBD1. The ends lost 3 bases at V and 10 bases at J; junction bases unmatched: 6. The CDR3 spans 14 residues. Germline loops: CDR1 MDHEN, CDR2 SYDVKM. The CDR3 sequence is CASSFATGISPLHF. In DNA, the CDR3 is TGTGCCAGCAGTTTTGCGACAGGGATCTCACCCCTCCACTTT.

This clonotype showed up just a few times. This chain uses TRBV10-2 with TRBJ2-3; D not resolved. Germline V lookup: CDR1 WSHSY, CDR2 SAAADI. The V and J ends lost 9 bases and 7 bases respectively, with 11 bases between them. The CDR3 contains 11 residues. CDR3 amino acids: CASQASHTQYF. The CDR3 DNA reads TGCGCCAGTCAGGCGTCTCATACGCAGTATTTT.

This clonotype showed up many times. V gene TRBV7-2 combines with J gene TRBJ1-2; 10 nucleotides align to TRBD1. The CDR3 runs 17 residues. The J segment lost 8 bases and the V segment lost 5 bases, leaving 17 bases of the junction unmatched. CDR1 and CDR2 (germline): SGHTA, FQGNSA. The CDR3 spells CASSPGETGGVLEGYTF. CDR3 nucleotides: TGTGCCAGCAGCCCTGGAGAGACAGGGGGCGTACTAGAAGGCTACACCTTC.

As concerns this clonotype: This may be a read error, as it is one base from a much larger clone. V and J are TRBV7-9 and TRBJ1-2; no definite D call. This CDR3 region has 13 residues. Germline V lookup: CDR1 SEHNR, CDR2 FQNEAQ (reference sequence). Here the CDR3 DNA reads TGTGCCAGCAGCTCCAGTCTTACCTATGGCTGCACCTTC. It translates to CASSSSLTYGCTF.

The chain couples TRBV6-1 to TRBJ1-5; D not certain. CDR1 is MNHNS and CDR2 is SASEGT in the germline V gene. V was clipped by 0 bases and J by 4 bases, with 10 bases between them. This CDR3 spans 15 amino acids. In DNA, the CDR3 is TGTGCCAGCAGTGAAGCGCCGGGGAAGAATCAGCCCCAGCATTTT. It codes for CASSEAPGKNQPQHF.

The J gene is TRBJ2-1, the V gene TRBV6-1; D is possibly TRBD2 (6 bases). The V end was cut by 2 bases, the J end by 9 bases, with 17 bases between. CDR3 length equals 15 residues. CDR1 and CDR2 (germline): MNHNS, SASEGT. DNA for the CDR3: TGTGCCAGCAGTGAACGGTCGGGAGTCAAGGGTGAGCAGTTCTTC. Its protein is CASSERSGVKGEQFF.

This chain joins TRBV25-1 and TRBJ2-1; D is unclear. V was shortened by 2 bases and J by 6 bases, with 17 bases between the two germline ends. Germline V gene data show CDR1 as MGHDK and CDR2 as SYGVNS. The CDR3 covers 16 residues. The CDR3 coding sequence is TGTGCCAGCAGTGAAGGAACTTACCGCCGGGTCAATGAGCAGTTCTTC. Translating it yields CASSEGTYRRVNEQFF.

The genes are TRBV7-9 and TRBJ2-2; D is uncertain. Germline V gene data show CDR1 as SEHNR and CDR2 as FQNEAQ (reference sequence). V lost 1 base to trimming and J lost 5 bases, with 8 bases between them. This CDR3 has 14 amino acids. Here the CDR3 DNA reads TGTGCCAGCAGCTTAGTACAGTCAACCGGGGAGCTGTTTTTT. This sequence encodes CASSLVQSTGELFF.

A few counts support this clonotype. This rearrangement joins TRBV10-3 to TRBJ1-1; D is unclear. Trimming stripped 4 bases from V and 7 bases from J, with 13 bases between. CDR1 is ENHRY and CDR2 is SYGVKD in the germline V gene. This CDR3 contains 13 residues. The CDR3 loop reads CAISGAAASEAFF. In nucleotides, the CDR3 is TGTGCCATCAGTGGGGCAGCTGCCAGTGAAGCTTTCTTT.

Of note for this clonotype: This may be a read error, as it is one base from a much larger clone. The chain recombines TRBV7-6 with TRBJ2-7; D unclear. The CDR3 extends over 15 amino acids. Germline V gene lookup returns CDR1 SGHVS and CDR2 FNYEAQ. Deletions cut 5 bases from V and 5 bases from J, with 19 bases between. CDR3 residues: CASSLDLQSSHEQYF. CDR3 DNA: TGTGCCAGCAGCCTAGACTTACAGTCGAGCCACGAGCAGTACTTC.

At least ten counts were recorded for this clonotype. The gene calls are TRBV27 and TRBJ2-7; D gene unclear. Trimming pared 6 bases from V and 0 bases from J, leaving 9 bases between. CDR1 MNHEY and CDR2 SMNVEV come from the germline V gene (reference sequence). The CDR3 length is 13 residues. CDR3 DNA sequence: TGTGCCAGCAGCTGGTCAAGCTCCTACGAGCAGTACTTC. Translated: CASSWSSSYEQYF.

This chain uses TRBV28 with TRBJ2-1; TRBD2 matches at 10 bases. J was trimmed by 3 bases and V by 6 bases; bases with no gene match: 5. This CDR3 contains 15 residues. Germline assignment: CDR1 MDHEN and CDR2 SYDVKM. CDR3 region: CASRSGRAGYNEQFF. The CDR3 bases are TGTGCCAGCAGGAGCGGGAGGGCCGGCTACAATGAGCAGTTCTTC.